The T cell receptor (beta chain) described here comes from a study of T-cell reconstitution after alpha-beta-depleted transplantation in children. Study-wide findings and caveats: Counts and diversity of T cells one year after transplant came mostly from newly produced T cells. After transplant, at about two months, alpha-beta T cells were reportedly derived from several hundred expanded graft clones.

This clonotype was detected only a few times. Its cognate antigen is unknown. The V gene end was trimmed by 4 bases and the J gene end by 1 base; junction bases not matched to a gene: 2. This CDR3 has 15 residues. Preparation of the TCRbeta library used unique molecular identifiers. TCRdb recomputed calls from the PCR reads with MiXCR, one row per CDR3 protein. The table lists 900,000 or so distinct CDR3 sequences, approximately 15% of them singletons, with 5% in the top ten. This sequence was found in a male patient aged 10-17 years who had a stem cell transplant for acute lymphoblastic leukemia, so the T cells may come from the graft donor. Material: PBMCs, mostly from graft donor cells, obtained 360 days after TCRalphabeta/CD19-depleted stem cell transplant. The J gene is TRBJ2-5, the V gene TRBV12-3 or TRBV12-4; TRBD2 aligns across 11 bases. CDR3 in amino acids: CASSSSGRTQETQYF. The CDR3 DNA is TGTGCCAGCAGTTCTAGCGGGAGGACCCAAGAGACCCAGTACTTC.